Included here is one T cell receptor (beta chain) sequence, with context. The CDR3 is 17 amino acids. V trimming: 1 base; J trimming: 7 bases; junction bases outside the gene matches: 12. Germline V gene sequence: CDR1 SEHNR, CDR2 FQNEAQ (reference sequence). The method was immunoSEQ multiplex PCR; TCRdb's version includes in-frame clones alone and lacks a portion of them. The sample yields about 65,000 clones, around 94% seen once. The data were taken from a study of T cell changes during pregnancy in multiple sclerosis. The source was CD8+ T cells from peripheral blood mononuclear cells, collected in the third trimester of pregnancy. The TCR comes from a female donor in good health, enrolled as a control in a pregnancy study. The rearrangement joins TRBV7-9 to TRBJ2-1; 8 bases map to TRBD2. Here the CDR3 reads CASSLDGASGYPNEQFF. Written as DNA, the CDR3 is TGTGCCAGCAGCTTAGATGGGGCTAGCGGGTATCCTAATGAGCAGTTCTTC.